The present T cell receptor beta chain was sequenced within a study of vaccination and CD4 T cells after COVID-19. Oncomine TCR Beta short-read sequencing was applied to DNA from cultured CD4+ T cells. TCRdb recomputed calls from the PCR reads with MiXCR, one row per CDR3 protein. The sample consists of about 11,000 distinct CDR3 sequences, 55% to 70% of them appearing once. As to treatment: 10-day PBMC culture with coronavirus spike peptide pools or control peptides (ViraFEST assay). About this clonotype: Antigen: not known.

V was clipped by 5 bases and J by 3 bases, with 14 bases between them. The CDR3 consists of 14 residues. The germline V gene encodes CDR1 MDHEN and CDR2 SYDVKM. Source material: CD4+ T cells from blood, cultured in vitro. The chain employs TRBV28 and TRBJ2-7; possibly TRBD2 for D (6 bases). The origin of this receptor is a human donor who had recovered from COVID-19. CDR3 loop: CASSPGTGSYEQYF. The CDR3 DNA reads TGTGCCAGCAGTCCCGGGACCGGGAGCTACGAGCAGTACTTC.